What follows are 32 T cell receptor beta chains derived from one specimen sequenced in a study of vaccination and CD4 T cells after COVID-19. Regarding treatment: approximately 9-day PBMC culture with coronavirus spike peptide pools or control peptides (ViraFEST assay). The antigens these receptors bind are not known. Sequenced with the Oncomine TCR Beta short-read assay was DNA taken from cultured CD4+ T cells. From the PCR reads, TCRdb called clonotypes with MiXCR, one entry per CDR3 protein. The sample carries 9,500 to 15,000 distinct CDR3 sequences, less than 80% recorded once. The sequenced sample was CD4+ T cells from blood, cultured in vitro. The receptors were gathered from a human donor who had recovered from COVID-19.

The table lists this clonotype with a few counts. The V call is TRBV6-5, the J call TRBJ1-5; unclear D gene. The germline CDR1 and CDR2 sequences are MNHEY and SVGAGI. CDR3 size: 15 residues. Trimming left V 2 bases short and J 1 base short, with 9 bases between. In DNA, the CDR3 is TGTGCCAGCAGTTACGCACCAGGCAGCAATCAGCCCCAGCATTTT. Its protein product is CASSYAPGSNQPQHF.

Here the CDR3 reads CASSPERGRTEAFF. CDR3 nucleotide sequence: TGTGCCAGCAGCCCTGAGCGGGGTCGGACTGAAGCTTTCTTT. The rearrangement uses TRBV11-3 and TRBJ1-1, with no clear D. Germline assignment: CDR1 SGHNT and CDR2 YENEEA. Trimming left V 5 bases short and J 5 bases short, with 15 bases between. The CDR3 covers 14 residues.

The rearrangement links TRBV6-5 to TRBJ1-2; D may be TRBD1 (5 bases). This CDR3 contains 12 residues. Germline V gives CDR1 MNHEY, CDR2 SVGAGI. Trimming removed 4 bases from V and 7 bases from J, with 10 bases in between. CDR3 residues: CASSSRGGGYTF. In DNA, the CDR3 is TGTGCCAGCAGTTCCCGGGGGGGTGGCTACACCTTC.

The CDR3 loop is CASSLVAGDPLYNEQFF. CDR3 in DNA: TGTGCCAGCAGTTTAGTAGCGGGAGACCCTCTCTACAATGAGCAGTTCTTC. The V and J genes are TRBV27 and TRBJ2-1, with TRBD2 matching 9 bases. Trimming cost V 2 bases and J 3 bases; bases outside gene matches: 8. The CDR3 runs 17 residues. From germline, CDR1 is MNHEY and CDR2 SMNVEV (reference sequence).

The chain carries TRBV11-3 and TRBJ2-7, with unresolved D. Per the germline V gene, CDR1 is SGHNT and CDR2 is YENEEA. V lost 4 bases and J lost 2, with 3 bases in between. CDR3 length equals 11 residues. The CDR3 DNA is TGTGCCAGCAGCTCCGCCTACGAGCAGTACTTC. Translated: CASSSAYEQYF.

This chain's CDR3 is CASSLAGASGELFF. DNA for the CDR3: TGTGCCAGCAGCTTGGCGGGAGCGAGCGGGGAGCTGTTTTTT. This chain uses TRBV5-6 with TRBJ2-2; TRBD2 is a possible D gene (6 bases). Trimming pared 0 bases from V and 7 bases from J, leaving 10 bases between. The V gene's germline CDR1 is SGHDT and CDR2 YYEEEE. The CDR3 length is 14 residues.

The chain carries TRBV4-3 and TRBJ2-2; possibly TRBD2 for D (6 bases). Trimming left V 2 bases short and J 4 bases short, with 20 bases between. The CDR3 consists of 18 residues. Looked up from germline, CDR1 is LGHNA and CDR2 is YSLEER. The CDR3 is CASSQKYYRDLCTGELFF. The CDR3 DNA reads as TGCGCCAGCAGCCAAAAATACTACCGGGACTTGTGCACCGGGGAGCTGTTTTTT.

This chain connects TRBV18 to TRBJ1-6, with 9 bases identical to TRBD1. The CDR3 extends over 16 amino acids. Germline V CDR1 and CDR2: KGHSH, LQKENI. V shed 2 bases, J shed 13 bases, and the junction held 12 bases outside the gene matches. The CDR3 loop reads CASSPVGGQGRKPLHF. The CDR3 DNA reads TGTGCCAGCTCACCAGTAGGGGGACAGGGACGAAAGCCCCTCCACTTT. Complete variable domain (other parts from reference TRBV18 and TRBJ1-6): NAGVMQNPRHLVRRRGQEARLRCSPMKGHSHVYWYRQLPEEGLKFMVYLQKENIIDESGMPKERFSAEFPKEGPSILRIQQVVRGDSAAYFCASSPVGGQGRKPLHFGNGTRLTVT.

The rearrangement joins TRBV28 to TRBJ2-5; D possibly corresponds to TRBD1 (5 bases). CDR1 is MDHEN and CDR2 is SYDVKM in the germline V gene. Trimming removed 3 bases from V and 4 bases from J, with 12 bases in between. This CDR3 comprises 14 residues. CDR3 loop: CASSLTAGRETQYF. CDR3 DNA sequence: TGTGCCAGCAGTTTGACAGCCGGGCGAGAGACCCAGTACTTC. Drawing the rest from reference TRBV28 and TRBJ2-5, the complete variable domain is DVKVTQSSRYLVKRTGEKVFLECVQDMDHENMFWYRQDPGLGLRLIYFSYDVKMKEKGDIPEGYSVSREKKERFSLILESASTNQTSMYLCASSLTAGRETQYFGPGTRLLVL.

The chain uses TRBV12-3 or TRBV12-4 and TRBJ2-7; 9 nucleotides agree with TRBD2. The V and J ends lost 3 bases and 4 bases, in that order; junction bases with no gene match: 7. CDR3 length equals 15 residues. The DNA for the CDR3 is TGTGCCAGCAGTTTGTCCCTAGCGGGGCGATACGAGCAGTACTTC. This encodes CASSLSLAGRYEQYF.

V is TRBV24-1 and J is TRBJ2-1; 7 nucleotides agree with TRBD1. With 6 bases clipped from V and 7 bases from J, the junction kept 5 bases outside the gene matches. CDR1 and CDR2 (germline): KGHDR, SFDVKD. The CDR3 contains 13 residues. DNA of the CDR3: TGTGCCACCAGTCGGACAGGTCAAAATGAGCAGTTCTTC. It encodes CATSRTGQNEQFF.

This rearrangement joins TRBV5-1 to TRBJ2-7; unclear D gene. Germline lookup yields CDR1 SGHRS and CDR2 YFSETQ. Trimming shortened V by 0 bases and J by 0 bases, and 7 bases separated the two germline ends. CDR3 length: 14 residues. CDR3: CASSLVAGSYEQYF. CDR3 sequence (DNA): TGCGCCAGCAGCTTGGTAGCAGGCTCCTACGAGCAGTACTTC. The full variable domain, in which reference TRBV5-1 and TRBJ2-7 provide the parts outside the CDR3, is KAGVTQTPRYLIKTRGQQVTLSCSPISGHRSVSWYQQTPGQGLQFLFEYFSETQRNKGNFPGRFSGRQFSNSRSEMNVSTLELGDSALYLCASSLVAGSYEQYFGPGTRLTVT.

About this clonotype itself: At one boundary the junction diverges from the germline segment, which might be a read error. This chain connects TRBV7-9 to TRBJ2-1; D possibly matches TRBD1 or TRBD2 (6 bases each). The germline V gene encodes CDR1 SEHNR and CDR2 FQNEAQ (reference sequence). The CDR3 runs 15 residues. Here the CDR3 DNA reads TGTGCCAGCAGCTTATTAAGGGGGGCGGTGGATGAGCAGTTCTTT. It yields the protein CASSLLRGAVDEQFF.

In its sample, this clonotype is medium-sized. The rearrangement links TRBV12-3 or TRBV12-4 to TRBJ1-5; the D is unclear. There are 12 residues in the CDR3. Trimming removed 5 bases at V and 3 bases at J, with 5 bases between. The CDR3 spells CASSLYNQPQHF. The CDR3 DNA reads TGTGCCAGCAGTCTCTACAATCAGCCCCAGCATTTT.

This clonotype occurred once. This is likely a read error, given that the CDR3 carries no conserved phenylalanine or tryptophan at its end. This chain links TRBV3-1 with TRBJ1-2; 9 positions match TRBD1. The germline gives CDR1 LGHDT, CDR2 YNNKEL (reference sequence). This CDR3 contains 15 residues. The V and J ends lost 4 bases and 8 bases, in that order; junction bases with no gene match: 11. CDR3 protein: CASSLLVGQGIGYTL. In DNA form, the CDR3 reads TGTGCCAGCAGCCTTCTTGTTGGACAGGGGATCGGCTACACCCTC.

The rearrangement uses TRBV2 and TRBJ2-6; the D gene is possibly TRBD2 (5 bases). The V gene lost 6 bases and the J gene lost 2 bases, with 5 bases spanning the gap. The germline V gene encodes CDR1 SNHLY and CDR2 FYNNEI. This CDR3 spans 13 amino acids. The CDR3 protein is CASSGAGANVLTF. CDR3 sequence (DNA): TGTGCCAGCAGCGGGGCTGGGGCCAACGTCCTGACTTTC.

This clonotype was counted only a few times. The rearrangement joins TRBV7-9 to TRBJ2-7; D gene unclear. The CDR3 has 14 residues. CDR1 and CDR2 from the germline V gene are SEHNR and FQNEAQ (reference sequence). With 5 bases removed from V and 3 bases from J, the gap between germline ends came to 14 bases. This chain's CDR3 is CASSPLTSGYEQYF. CDR3 sequence (DNA): TGTGCCAGCAGCCCTCTGACCTCGGGCTACGAGCAGTACTTC. Looking up the rest from reference TRBV7-9 and TRBJ2-7 gives the full variable domain: DTGVSQNPRHKITKRGQNVTFRCDPISEHNRLYWYRQTLGQGPEFLTYFQNEAQLEKSRLLSDRFSAERPKGSFSTLEIQRTEQGDSAMYLCASSPLTSGYEQYFGPGTRLTVT.

The chain is built from TRBV11-2 and TRBJ2-7, with D perhaps matching TRBD2 (5 bases). Per germline, CDR1 SGHAT and CDR2 FQNNGV. Trimming removed 3 bases from V and 6 bases from J, with 9 bases in between. The CDR3 has 12 residues. This CDR3 is CASSFDRGEQYF. As DNA, the CDR3 is TGTGCCAGCAGCTTTGATCGGGGCGAGCAGTACTTC.

This chain links TRBV11-3 with TRBJ2-1; 10 bases match TRBD2. This CDR3 spans 16 amino acids. V dropped 3 bases and J dropped 10; count of bases not matched to a gene: 12. Germline CDR1 is SGHNT and CDR2 is YENEEA. This chain's CDR3 is CASSFYISGGAREQFF. Here the CDR3 DNA reads TGTGCCAGCAGCTTTTACATCAGCGGGGGGGCGCGGGAGCAGTTCTTC.

This chain uses TRBV20-1 with TRBJ2-3, with 8 bases matching TRBD2. The germline V gene encodes CDR1 DFQATT and CDR2 SNEGSKA (reference sequence). This CDR3 has 16 residues. The V gene end was trimmed by 5 bases and the J gene end by 2 bases; junction bases not matched to a gene: 12. In DNA, the CDR3 is TGCAGTGCTGGCAAGACTAGCGCCTCAATCACAGATACGCAGTATTTT. It yields the protein CSAGKTSASITDTQYF.

The chain has TRBV9 and TRBJ1-1; a weak D match, TRBD1 (5 bases). Looked up from germline, CDR1 is SGDLS and CDR2 is YYNGEE. The ends were cut back, 4 bases at V and 11 bases at J, with 12 bases in the middle. The CDR3 runs to 11 residues. CDR3 amino acids: CASSNWGVAFF. The CDR3 DNA reads TGTGCCAGCAGCAACTGGGGGGTGGCTTTCTTT.

This chain links TRBV20-1 with TRBJ2-5; TRBD2 agrees at 7 bases. This CDR3 is built from 12 residues. V trimming: 5 bases; J trimming: 7 bases; junction bases outside the gene matches: 7. Germline assignment: CDR1 DFQATT and CDR2 SNEGSKA (reference sequence). CDR3 protein: CSAGTIGGTQYF. The CDR3 nucleotides read TGCAGTGCTGGGACTATCGGCGGGACCCAGTACTTC.

The gene calls are TRBV25-1 and TRBJ1-1; D not certain. Germline loops: CDR1 MGHDK, CDR2 SYGVNS. The CDR3 has 13 amino acids. The V gene lost 4 bases and the J gene lost 0 bases, with 6 bases spanning the gap. CDR3 DNA: TGTGCCAGCAGTGCCCTCGTGAACACTGAAGCTTTCTTT. Its protein product is CASSALVNTEAFF. Combining the CDR3 with reference TRBV25-1 and TRBJ1-1 gives the whole variable domain EADIYQTPRYLVIGTGKKITLECSQTMGHDKMYWYQQDPGMELHLIHYSYGVNSTEKGDLSSESTVSRIRTEHFPLTLESARPSHTSQYLCASSALVNTEAFFGQGTRLTVV.

The V and J genes are TRBV7-8 and TRBJ2-1; 8 positions agree with TRBD1. V was pared by 5 bases and J by 6 bases, with 12 bases of the junction left unmatched. CDR1 and CDR2 (germline): SGHVS, FQNEAQ. This CDR3 contains 16 residues. As DNA, the CDR3 is TGTGCCAGCAGCATCCCCCGGCAGGGGGCAAGCAATGAGCAGTTCTTC. It is translated as CASSIPRQGASNEQFF.

CDR3 sequence (DNA): TGCAGTGCTAGACCGAATAGGAACCAAGAGACCCAGTACTTC. The encoded protein is CSARPNRNQETQYF. The chain links TRBV20-1 to TRBJ2-5; D not certain. The CDR3 loop spans 14 amino acids. Between the trimmed V and J ends, which lost 2 bases and 0 bases, there was a span of 10 bases. CDR1 DFQATT and CDR2 SNEGSKA come from the germline V gene (reference sequence).

In its sample, this clonotype ranks as medium-sized. The chain has TRBV10-2 and TRBJ1-5; D may be TRBD1 (5 bases). The germline gives CDR1 WSHSY, CDR2 SAAADI. The CDR3 is made up of 15 amino acids. V lost 0 bases and J lost 4, with 10 bases in between. The CDR3 region has the DNA TGCGCCAGCAGTGAGTCGGAATCAGGGAATCAGCCCCAGCATTTT. It encodes CASSESESGNQPQHF.

The chain recombines TRBV10-3 with TRBJ2-3; the match to TRBD2 covers 9 bases. CDR3 length: 14 residues. The germline V gene has CDR1 ENHRY and CDR2 SYGVKD. The junction had 6 bases not matched to a gene; V was cut back by 9 bases and J by 2 bases. CDR3 in DNA: TGTGCCATGAGACCTAGCGGGGACACAGATACGCAGTATTTT. Protein sequence: CAMRPSGDTDTQYF.

This clonotype was counted between two and nine times. The chain has TRBV7-2 and TRBJ2-3; D is uncertain. Germline-derived CDR1 and CDR2 are SGHTA and FQGNSA. V lost 6 bases and J 6 bases, leaving 13 bases between the germline ends. The CDR3 runs 13 residues. Here the CDR3 reads CASSFVRGDTQYF. The CDR3 bases are TGTGCCAGCAGTTTTGTCCGTGGGGATACGCAGTATTTT.

This clonotype was counted only a few times. The chain recombines TRBV20-1 with TRBJ1-2, with a tentative D call TRBD1 (6 bases). Trimming removed 0 bases at V and 6 bases at J, with 23 bases between. The CDR3 has 17 amino acids. The germline CDR1 and CDR2 sequences are DFQATT and SNEGSKA (reference sequence). The CDR3 protein is CSAREPRRGRGGDGYTF. DNA of the CDR3: TGCAGTGCTAGAGAGCCCAGGCGCGGCAGGGGAGGCGATGGCTACACCTTC.

The rearrangement joins TRBV10-1 to TRBJ2-5; D possibly uses TRBD1 or TRBD2 (6 bases each). The CDR3 is 13 amino acids. Germline V gene sequence: CDR1 WNHNN, CDR2 SYGVQD (reference sequence). The V end lost 3 bases, the J end lost 4 bases, and 9 bases lay between the germline ends. CDR3 loop: CASSEGGRETQYF. CDR3 bases: TGCGCCAGCAGTGAAGGGGGGCGAGAGACCCAGTACTTC.

The rearrangement links TRBV7-2 to TRBJ2-1, with 7 bases that match TRBD2. CDR3 size: 15 residues. Germline trimming cut 1 base from V and 14 bases from J; bases unmatched to any gene: 14. The germline CDR1 and CDR2 sequences are SGHTA and FQGNSA. The CDR3 reads CASSLGQVRGGRKFF. For the CDR3, the DNA is TGTGCCAGCAGCTTAGGGCAGGTACGCGGGGGAAGGAAGTTCTTC.

About this clonotype itself: Sequence at one end of the junction differs from germline and may be a read error. This chain links TRBV7-7 with TRBJ2-7; unclear D gene. Germline CDR1 SSHAT, CDR2 FNYEAQ (reference sequence). The CDR3 spans 12 residues. The CDR3 region has the DNA TGTGCTAGCAACTTTAATACCTACGAGCAGTACTTC. Translated, it gives CASNFNTYEQYF.